This entry is about one T cell receptor beta chain. The sample originates from a study of T-cell reconstitution after alpha-beta-depleted transplantation in children. For TCRbeta, the library was prepared with unique molecular identifiers. TCRdb passed the PCR reads through MiXCR, listing each CDR3 protein once. The table has 300,000 or so distinct CDR3 sequences, about a tenth seen once. The CDR3 is made up of 15 amino acids. Germline values: CDR1 SGHRS, CDR2 YFSETQ. V was cut by 1 base and J by 2 bases, with 10 bases left in between. The chain links TRBV5-1 to TRBJ2-1; D is uncertain. This clonotype was obtained from a human donor who donated a stem cell graft to a child with SCID. The material sequenced was PBMCs from the stem cell graft donor, taken from the stem cell graft. The CDR3 DNA is TGCGCCAGCAGCTTGAGGCTAGAACCCTACAATGAGCAGTTCTTC. It encodes CASSLRLEPYNEQFF.